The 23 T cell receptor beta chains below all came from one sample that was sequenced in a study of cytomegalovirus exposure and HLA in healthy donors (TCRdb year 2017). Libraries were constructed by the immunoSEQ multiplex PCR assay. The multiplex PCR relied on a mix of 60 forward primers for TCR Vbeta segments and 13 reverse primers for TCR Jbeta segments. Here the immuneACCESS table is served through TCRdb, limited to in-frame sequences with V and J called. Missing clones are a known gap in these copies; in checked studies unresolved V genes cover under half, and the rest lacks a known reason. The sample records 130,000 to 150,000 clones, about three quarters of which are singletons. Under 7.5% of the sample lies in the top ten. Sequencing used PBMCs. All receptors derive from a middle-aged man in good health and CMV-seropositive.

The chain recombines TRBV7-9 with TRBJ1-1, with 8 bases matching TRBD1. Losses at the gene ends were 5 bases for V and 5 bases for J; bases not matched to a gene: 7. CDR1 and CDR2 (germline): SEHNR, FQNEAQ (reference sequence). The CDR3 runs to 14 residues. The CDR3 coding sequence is TGTGCCAGCAGCCGAACAGGGGGACGGACTGAAGCTTTCTTT. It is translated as CASSRTGGRTEAFF.

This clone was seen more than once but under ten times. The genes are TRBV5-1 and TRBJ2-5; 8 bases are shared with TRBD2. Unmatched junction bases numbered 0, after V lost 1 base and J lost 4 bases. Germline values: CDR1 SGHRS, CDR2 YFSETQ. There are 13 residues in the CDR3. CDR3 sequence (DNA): TGCGCCAGCAGCTTGCGGGGGGGAGAGACCCAGTACTTC. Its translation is CASSLRGGETQYF.

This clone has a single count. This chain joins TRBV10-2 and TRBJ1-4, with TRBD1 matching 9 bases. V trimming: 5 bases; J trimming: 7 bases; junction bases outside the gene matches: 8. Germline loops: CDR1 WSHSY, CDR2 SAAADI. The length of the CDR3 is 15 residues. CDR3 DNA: TGCGCCAGCAGTAAAGCGGACAGGGGCCCTGAAAAACTGTTTTTT. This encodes CASSKADRGPEKLFF.

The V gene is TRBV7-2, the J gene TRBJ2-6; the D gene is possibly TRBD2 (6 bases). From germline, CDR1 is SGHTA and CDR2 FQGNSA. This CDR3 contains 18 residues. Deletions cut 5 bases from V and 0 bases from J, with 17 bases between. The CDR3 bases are TGTGCCAGCAGCCGGGACTCCAGGTCGAGCTCTGGGGCCAACGTCCTGACTTTC. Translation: CASSRDSRSSSGANVLTF. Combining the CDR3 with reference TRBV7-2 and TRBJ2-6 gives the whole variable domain GAGVSQSPSNKVTEKGKDVELRCDPISGHTALYWYRQSLGQGLEFLIYFQGNSAPDKSGLPSDRFSAERTGGSVSTLTIQRTQQEDSAVYLCASSRDSRSSSGANVLTFGAGSRLTVL.

The CDR3 sequence is CASRKGGGGALNTEAFF. The DNA of the CDR3 is TGTGCCAGCAGGAAGGGGGGCGGGGGGGCGCTGAACACTGAAGCTTTCTTT. V is TRBV28 and J is TRBJ1-1; D is perhaps TRBD1 (6 bases). This CDR3 spans 17 amino acids. CDR1 and CDR2 (germline): MDHEN, SYDVKM. V shed 6 bases and J shed 0 bases, with 20 bases lying between them.

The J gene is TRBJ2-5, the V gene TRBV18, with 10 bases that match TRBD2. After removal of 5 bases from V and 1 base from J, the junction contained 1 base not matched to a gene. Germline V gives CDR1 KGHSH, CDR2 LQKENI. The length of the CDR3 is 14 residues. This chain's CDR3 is CASSKRGGQETQYF. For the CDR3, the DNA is TGTGCCAGCTCAAAGCGGGGGGGCCAAGAGACCCAGTACTTC.

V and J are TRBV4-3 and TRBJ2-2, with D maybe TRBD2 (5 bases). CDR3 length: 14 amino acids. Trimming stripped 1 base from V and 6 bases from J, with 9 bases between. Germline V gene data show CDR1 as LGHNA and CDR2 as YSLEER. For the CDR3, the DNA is TGCGCCAGCAGCCAAGGGTCTAGCCCCGGGGAGCTGTTTTTT. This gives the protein CASSQGSSPGELFF.

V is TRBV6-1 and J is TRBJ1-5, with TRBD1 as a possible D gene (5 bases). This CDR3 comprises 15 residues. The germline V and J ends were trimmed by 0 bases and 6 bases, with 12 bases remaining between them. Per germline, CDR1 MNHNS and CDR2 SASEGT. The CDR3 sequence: CASSEARGIGQPQHF. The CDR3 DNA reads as TGTGCCAGCAGTGAAGCTAGGGGTATAGGTCAGCCCCAGCATTTT.

CDR3 loop: CASSLWDRGFSEQYF. DNA for the CDR3: TGCGCCAGCAGCTTGTGGGACAGGGGATTTAGCGAGCAGTACTTC. The chain employs TRBV5-1 and TRBJ2-7; TRBD1 agrees at 10 bases. The V gene end was trimmed by 1 base and the J gene end by 6 bases; junction bases not matched to a gene: 7. The CDR3 loop spans 15 amino acids. The V gene's germline CDR1 is SGHRS and CDR2 YFSETQ.

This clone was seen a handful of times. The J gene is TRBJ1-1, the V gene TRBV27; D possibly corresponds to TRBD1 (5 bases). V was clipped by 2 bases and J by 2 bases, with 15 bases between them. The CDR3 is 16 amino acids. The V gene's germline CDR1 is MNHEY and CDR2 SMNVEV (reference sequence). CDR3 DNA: TGTGCCAGCAGTTTAAGTCGACAGTTGAGAAACACTGAAGCTTTCTTT. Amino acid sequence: CASSLSRQLRNTEAFF.

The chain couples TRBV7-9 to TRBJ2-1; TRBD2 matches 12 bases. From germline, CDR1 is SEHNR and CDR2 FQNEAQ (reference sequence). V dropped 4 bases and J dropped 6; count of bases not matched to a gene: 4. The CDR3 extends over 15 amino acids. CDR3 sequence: CASSSSGGARNEQFF. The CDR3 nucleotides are TGTGCCAGCAGCTCTAGCGGGGGGGCCCGCAATGAGCAGTTCTTC.

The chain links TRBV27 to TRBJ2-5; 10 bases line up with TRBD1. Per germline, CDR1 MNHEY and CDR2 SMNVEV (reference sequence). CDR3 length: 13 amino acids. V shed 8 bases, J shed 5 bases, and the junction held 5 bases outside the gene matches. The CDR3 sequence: CASGGQGGETQYF. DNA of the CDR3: TGTGCCAGCGGAGGACAGGGGGGGGAGACCCAGTACTTC.

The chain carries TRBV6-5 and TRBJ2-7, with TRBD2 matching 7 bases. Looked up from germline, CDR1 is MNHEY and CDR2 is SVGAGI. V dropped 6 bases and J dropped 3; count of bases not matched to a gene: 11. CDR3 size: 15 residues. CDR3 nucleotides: TGTGCCAGCAGCCCGATTGGGGGGGGGAACTACGAGCAGTACTTC. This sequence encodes CASSPIGGGNYEQYF.

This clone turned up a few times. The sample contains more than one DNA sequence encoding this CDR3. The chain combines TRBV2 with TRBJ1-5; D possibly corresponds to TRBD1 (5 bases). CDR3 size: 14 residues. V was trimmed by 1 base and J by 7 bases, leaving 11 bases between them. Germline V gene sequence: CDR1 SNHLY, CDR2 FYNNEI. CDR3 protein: CASSEGQGSQPQHF. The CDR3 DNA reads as TGTGCCAGCAGTGAAGGGCAGGGCAGCCAGCCCCAGCATTTT.

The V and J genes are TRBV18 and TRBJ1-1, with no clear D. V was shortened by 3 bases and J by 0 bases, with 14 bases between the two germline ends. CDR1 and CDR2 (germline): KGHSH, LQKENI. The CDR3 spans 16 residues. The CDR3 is CASSPDLGLMNTEAFF. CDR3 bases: TGTGCCAGCTCACCCGACCTTGGGCTGATGAACACTGAAGCTTTCTTT. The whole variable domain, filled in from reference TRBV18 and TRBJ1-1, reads NAGVMQNPRHLVRRRGQEARLRCSPMKGHSHVYWYRQLPEEGLKFMVYLQKENIIDESGMPKERFSAEFPKEGPSILRIQQVVRGDSAAYFCASSPDLGLMNTEAFFGQGTRLTVV.

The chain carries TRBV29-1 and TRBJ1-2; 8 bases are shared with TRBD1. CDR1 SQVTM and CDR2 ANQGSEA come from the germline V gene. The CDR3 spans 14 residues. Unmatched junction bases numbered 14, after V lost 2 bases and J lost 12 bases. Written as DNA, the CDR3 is TGCAGCGTTGAAATCGTGTACAGGGGGACGGGGCACACCTTC. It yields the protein CSVEIVYRGTGHTF.

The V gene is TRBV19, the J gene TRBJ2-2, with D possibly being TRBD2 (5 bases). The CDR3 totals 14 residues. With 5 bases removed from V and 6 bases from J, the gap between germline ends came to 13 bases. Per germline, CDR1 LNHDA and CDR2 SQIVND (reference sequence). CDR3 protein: CASSPRTGSGELFF. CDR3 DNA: TGTGCCAGTAGTCCCCGGACTGGTTCCGGGGAGCTGTTTTTT.

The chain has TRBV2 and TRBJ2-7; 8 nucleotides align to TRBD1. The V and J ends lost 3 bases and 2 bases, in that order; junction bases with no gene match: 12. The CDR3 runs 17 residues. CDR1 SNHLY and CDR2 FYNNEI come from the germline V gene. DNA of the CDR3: TGTGCCAGCAGTGAGGGGACAGGCGATATGGGGGCCTACGAGCAGTACTTC. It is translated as CASSEGTGDMGAYEQYF.

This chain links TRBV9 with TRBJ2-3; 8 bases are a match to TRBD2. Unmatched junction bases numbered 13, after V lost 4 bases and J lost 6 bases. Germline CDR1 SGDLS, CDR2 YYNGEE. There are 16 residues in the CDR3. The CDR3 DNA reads TGTGCCAGCAGCCCCACCCCCGGGGGGGATATGGATACGCAGTATTTT. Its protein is CASSPTPGGDMDTQYF.

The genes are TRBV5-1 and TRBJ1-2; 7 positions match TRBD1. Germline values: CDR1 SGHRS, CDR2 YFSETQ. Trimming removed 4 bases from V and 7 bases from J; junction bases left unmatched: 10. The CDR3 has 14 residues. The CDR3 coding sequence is TGCGCCAGCAGCCCGGAGGGGGCGAGGGTTGGCTACACCTTC. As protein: CASSPEGARVGYTF.

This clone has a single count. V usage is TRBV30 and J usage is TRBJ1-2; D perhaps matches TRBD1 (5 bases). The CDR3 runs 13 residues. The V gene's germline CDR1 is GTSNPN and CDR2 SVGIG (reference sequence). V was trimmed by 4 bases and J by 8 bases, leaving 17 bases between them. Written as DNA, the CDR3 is TGTGCCTGGAATCCGGGGGACTTCGGGGGCTACACCTTC. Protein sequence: CAWNPGDFGGYTF.

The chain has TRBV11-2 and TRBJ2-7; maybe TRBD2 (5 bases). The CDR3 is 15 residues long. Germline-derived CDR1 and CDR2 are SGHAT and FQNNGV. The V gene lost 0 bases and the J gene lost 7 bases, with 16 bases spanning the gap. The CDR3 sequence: CASSLDPGWRGEQYF. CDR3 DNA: TGTGCCAGCAGCTTAGATCCGGGATGGCGTGGAGAGCAGTACTTC.

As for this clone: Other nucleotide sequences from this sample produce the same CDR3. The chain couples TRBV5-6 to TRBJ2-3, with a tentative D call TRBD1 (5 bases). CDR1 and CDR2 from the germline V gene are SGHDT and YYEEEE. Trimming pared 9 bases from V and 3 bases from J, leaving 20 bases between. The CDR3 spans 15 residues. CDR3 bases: TGTGCCACCAGAGTGTGGGGCACCGCAACAGATACGCAGTATTTT. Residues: CATRVWGTATDTQYF.